The clone carrying this TCR beta chain was observed once. Its antigen is unknown. The protocol was immunoSEQ multiplex PCR, while the TCRdb copy is restricted to in-frame clones and leaves out a portion. The sample carries some 22,000 clones, 78% recorded once. The data are from a study of CD4 T cells in relation to SARS-CoV-2 and coronaviruses. Study at large: PBMCs were cultured with antigen for roughly nine days before TCR beta sequencing.

The unexposed donors gave CD4+ T cells in about 2010-2019, prior to COVID-19. Isolation of CD4+ T cells took place after less than 11 days in culture. Unexposed-donor CD4+ T cells were probed with SARS-CoV-2 S/N and four cold-coronavirus spikes, cells permitting. CDR1 and CDR2 from the germline V gene are SGHRS and YFSETQ. V shed 4 bases, J shed 0 bases, and the junction held 4 bases outside the gene matches. The CDR3 has 15 residues. Broader study findings: About 65% of donors had memory CD4+ clonotypes crossrecognizing SARS-CoV-2 and common cold coronavirus spike. The cross-reactivity analysis covered only spike protein, not other viral proteins.

Sequenced material: CD4+ T cells from PBMCs, cultured in vitro. This clonotype was obtained from a human donor in good health. The V gene is TRBV5-1, the J gene TRBJ2-5, with 9 bases aligning to TRBD2. The chain's CDR3 is CASSLAGRDQETQYF. The CDR3 nucleotides are TGCGCCAGCAGCCTAGCGGGGAGGGACCAAGAGACCCAGTACTTC.